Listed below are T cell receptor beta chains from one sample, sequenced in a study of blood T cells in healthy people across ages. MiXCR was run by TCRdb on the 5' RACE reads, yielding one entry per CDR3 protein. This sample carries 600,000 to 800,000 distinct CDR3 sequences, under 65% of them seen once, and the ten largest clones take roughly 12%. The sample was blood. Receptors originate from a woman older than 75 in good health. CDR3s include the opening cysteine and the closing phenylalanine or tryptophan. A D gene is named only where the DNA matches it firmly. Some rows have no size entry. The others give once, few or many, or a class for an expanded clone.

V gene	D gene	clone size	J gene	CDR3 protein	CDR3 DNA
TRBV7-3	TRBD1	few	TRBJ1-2	CASSSGSTGANYGYTF	TGTGCCAGCAGCTCGGGATCGACAGGGGCTAACTATGGCTACACCTTC
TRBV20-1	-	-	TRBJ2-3	CSARDSFGADTQYF	TGCAGTGCTAGAGACTCGTTCGGGGCAGATACGCAGTATTTT
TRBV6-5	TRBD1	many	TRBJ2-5	CASRTGSGTQYF	TGTGCCAGCAGGACAGGGAGTGGGACCCAGTACTTC
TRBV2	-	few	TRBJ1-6	CASSARRPEGNSPLHF	TGTGCCAGCAGCGCTAGAAGACCCGAAGGAAACTCACCCCTCCACTTT
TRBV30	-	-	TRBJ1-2	CAWRTSGSDYGYTF	TGTGCCTGGAGGACTTCGGGCTCCGACTATGGCTACACCTTC
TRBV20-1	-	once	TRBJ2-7	CSASQGNNEQYF	TGCAGTGCTAGTCAAGGGAACAATGAGCAGTACTTC
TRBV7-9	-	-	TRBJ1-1	CASTPILGNTEAFF	TGTGCCAGCACCCCCATTCTGGGGAACACTGAAGCTTTCTTT
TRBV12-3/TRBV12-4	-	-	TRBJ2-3	CAGSPGLAPDTQYF	TGTGCCGGCAGTCCCGGGCTAGCCCCAGATACGCAGTATTTT
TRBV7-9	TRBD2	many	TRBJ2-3	CASSRGGLAEDTQYF	TGTGCCAGCAGCCGGGGTGGTCTAGCGGAAGATACGCAGTATTTT
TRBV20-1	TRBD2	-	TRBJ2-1	CSASGRAANEQFF	TGCAGTGCTAGCGGGAGGGCCGCAAATGAGCAGTTCTTC
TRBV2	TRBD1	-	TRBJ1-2	CASSEGTGGVVGYTF	TGTGCCAGCAGTGAAGGGACAGGGGGAGTGGTCGGCTACACCTTC
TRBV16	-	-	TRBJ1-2	CASSQSGPSRTF	TGTGCCAGCAGCCAATCAGGGCCCTCTCGCACCTTC
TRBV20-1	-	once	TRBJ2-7	CSARDFGRNSYEQYF	TGCAGTGCTAGAGATTTCGGAAGAAACTCCTACGAGCAGTACTTC
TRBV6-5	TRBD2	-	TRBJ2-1	CASRTSGGLYNEQFF	TGTGCCAGCAGGACTAGCGGGGGGCTCTACAATGAGCAGTTCTTC
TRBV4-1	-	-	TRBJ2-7	CASSQAPGTYEQYF	TGCGCCAGCAGCCAAGCCCCCGGGACCTACGAGCAGTACTTC
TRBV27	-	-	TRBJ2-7	CASSLGGGVSYEQYF	TGTGCCAGCAGTTTAGGCGGAGGGGTCTCCTACGAGCAGTACTTC
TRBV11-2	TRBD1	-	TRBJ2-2	CASSSGDSPTGELFF	TGTGCCAGCAGCTCCGGGGACAGTCCGACCGGGGAGCTGTTTTTT
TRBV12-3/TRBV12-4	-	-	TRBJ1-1	CASSSGAFGTEAFF	TGTGCCAGCAGTTCCGGGGCTTTTGGCACTGAAGCTTTCTTT
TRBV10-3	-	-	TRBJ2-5	CAIRRAFQETQYF	TGTGCCATCAGGAGGGCCTTCCAAGAGACCCAGTACTTC
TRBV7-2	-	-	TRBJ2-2	CASSLRRGLGTGELFF	TGTGCCAGCAGCTTACGGCGGGGGCTGGGCACCGGGGAGCTGTTTTTT
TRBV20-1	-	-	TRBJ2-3	CSALGGNTQYF	TGCAGTGCCCTAGGGGGGAATACGCAGTATTTT
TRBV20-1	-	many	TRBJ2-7	CSARDRSRLLGHEQYF	TGCAGTGCTAGAGATCGGTCGAGACTCCTTGGGCACGAGCAGTACTTC
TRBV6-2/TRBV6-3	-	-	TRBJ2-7	CATQNGRGGTYEQYF	TGTGCCACCCAAAACGGGAGAGGAGGTACCTACGAGCAGTACTTC
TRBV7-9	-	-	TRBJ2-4	CASSPLTGSVDKNIQYF	TGTGCCAGCAGCCCGCTCACAGGTTCTGTAGACAAAAACATTCAGTACTTC
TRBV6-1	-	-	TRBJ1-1	CASSDPAGFGNTEAFF	TGTGCCAGCAGTGACCCCGCAGGGTTTGGGAACACTGAAGCTTTCTTT
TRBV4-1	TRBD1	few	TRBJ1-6	CASKSLDREHSPLHF	TGCGCCAGCAAATCTTTGGACAGGGAACATTCACCCCTCCACTTT
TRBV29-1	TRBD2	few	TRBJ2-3	CSVSTSGIQDTQYF	TGCAGCGTATCGACTAGCGGGATTCAGGATACGCAGTATTTT
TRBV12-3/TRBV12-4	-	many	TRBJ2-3	CASSRLSGSASGTQYF	TGTGCCAGCAGCCGTTTAAGCGGGTCCGCGAGTGGAACGCAGTATTTT
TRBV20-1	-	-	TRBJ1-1	CSALDGTQGNFF	TGCAGTGCTTTGGACGGTACCCAGGGAAATTTCTTT
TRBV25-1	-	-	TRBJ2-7	CASSGPILHEQYF	TGTGCCAGCAGTGGTCCAATCCTACACGAGCAGTACTTC
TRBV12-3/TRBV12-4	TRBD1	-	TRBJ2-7	CASSFRDRAPYEQYF	TGTGCCAGCAGTTTCCGGGACAGGGCCCCCTACGAGCAGTACTTC
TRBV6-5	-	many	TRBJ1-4	CASSYSWRDTNEKLFF	TGTGCCAGCAGTTACTCGTGGAGGGACACCAATGAAAAACTGTTTTTT
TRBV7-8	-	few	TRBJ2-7	CASSLATAYNEQYF	TGTGCCAGCAGCTTAGCGACAGCCTACAATGAGCAGTACTTC
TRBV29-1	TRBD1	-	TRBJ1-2	CSVEGRTGASDYGYTF	TGCAGCGTTGAAGGACGGACAGGGGCTTCGGACTATGGCTACACCTTC
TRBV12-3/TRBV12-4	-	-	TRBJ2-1	CASSPQRGQYNEQFF	TGTGCCAGCAGTCCTCAGCGGGGACAATACAATGAGCAGTTCTTC
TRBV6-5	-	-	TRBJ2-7	CASSRGDWGEQYF	TGTGCCAGCAGTAGGGGGGACTGGGGAGAGCAGTACTTC
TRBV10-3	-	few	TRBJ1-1	CAISVQQARTEAFF	TGTGCCATCAGTGTACAACAGGCCCGCACTGAAGCTTTCTTT
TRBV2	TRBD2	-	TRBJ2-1	CASHGLAGSGGEQFF	TGTGCCAGCCATGGGCTAGCGGGGTCAGGCGGTGAGCAGTTCTTC
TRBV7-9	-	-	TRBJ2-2	CASSNGRGAGELFF	TGTGCCAGCAGCAACGGCAGGGGCGCCGGGGAGCTGTTTTTT
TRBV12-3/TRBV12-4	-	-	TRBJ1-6	CASSLRTDTGSPLHF	TGTGCCAGCAGTTTAAGGACAGATACTGGTTCACCCCTCCACTTT
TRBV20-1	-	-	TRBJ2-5	CSRDGAGQETQYF	TGCAGTCGGGACGGGGCAGGTCAAGAGACCCAGTACTTC
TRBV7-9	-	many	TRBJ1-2	CASSSEIYGYTF	TGTGCCAGCAGCTCCGAGATTTATGGCTACACCTTC